These T cell receptor beta chains were read from a single sample in a study of T cell responses to AZD1222 COVID-19 vaccine. Sequencing was performed with immunoSEQ multiplex PCR; in TCRdb, only in-frame clones are kept and a portion is missing. Of 100,000 to 150,000 clones in the sample, approximately 90% are singletons; the top ten hold about 3%. The material sequenced was peripheral blood, taken on day 0 of AZD1222 vaccination. These receptor sequences come from an adult in good health. Each CDR3 is given with its conserved first and last residue. The order of the fields is J gene, D gene, V gene, clone size, CDR3 protein, CDR3 DNA. D genes are given only for firm matches. Size is stated for part of the rows, as once, few or many counts, or as a class when the clone is expanded.

TRBJ2-1,.,TRBV11-2,.,CASSLGGTSNEQFF,TGTGCCAGCAGCTTAGGAGGGACTTCCAATGAGCAGTTCTTC
TRBJ1-2,.,TRBV9,.,CASSVDVQGPGWGYTF,TGTGCCAGCAGCGTAGATGTACAAGGACCTGGGTGGGGCTACACCTTC
TRBJ2-1,.,TRBV5-1,.,CASSPETSSYNEQFF,TGCGCCAGCAGCCCGGAGACTAGCTCCTACAATGAGCAGTTCTTC
TRBJ1-3,.,TRBV4-2,.,CASSQVGGGNSGNTIYF,TGTGCCAGCAGCCAAGTCGGGGGGGGAAACTCTGGAAACACCATATATTTT
TRBJ1-1,.,TRBV7-3,.,CASSLGAAKDTEAFF,TGTGCCAGCAGCTTAGGGGCAGCGAAGGACACTGAAGCTTTCTTT
TRBJ2-6,.,TRBV21-1,.,CASSKTVGPICCVANVLTF,TGTGCCAGCAGCAAAACCGTCGGGCCCATATGTTGTGTAGCCAACGTCCTGACTTTC
TRBJ2-1,.,TRBV7-3,.,CASSLSRGYNEQFF,TGTGCCAGCAGCTTATCGCGGGGATACAATGAGCAGTTCTTC
TRBJ1-3,.,TRBV2,.,CATFRDSGNTIYF,TGTGCCACCTTCCGGGACTCTGGAAACACCATATATTTT
TRBJ2-3,.,TRBV7-9,.,CASSPADTQYF,TGTGCCAGCAGTCCAGCAGATACGCAGTATTTT
TRBJ1-2,TRBD1,TRBV2,.,CASRGQGMQGYTF,TGTGCCAGCAGGGGACAGGGGATGCAGGGCTACACCTTC
TRBJ2-3,.,TRBV5-4,.,CASSSSPGKGADTQYF,TGTGCCAGCAGCTCCTCCCCCGGGAAAGGGGCAGATACGCAGTATTTT
TRBJ2-5,TRBD2,TRBV12-3/TRBV12-4,.,CASSLRGQETQYF,TGTGCCAGCAGTCTGCGGGGGCAAGAGACCCAGTACTTC
TRBJ1-2,TRBD1,TRBV24-1,.,CATSDQGAAGYTF,TGTGCCACCAGTGATCAGGGGGCGGCCGGCTACACCTTC
TRBJ2-2,.,TRBV27,once,CASSMGVGSSGGELFF,TGTGCCAGCAGTATGGGGGTTGGGTCTTCCGGGGGGGAGCTGTTTTTT
TRBJ1-2,TRBD1,TRBV28,.,CASSLSSPRDRGNYGYTF,TGTGCCAGCAGTTTATCTTCACCCCGGGACAGGGGGAACTATGGCTACACCTTC
TRBJ1-1,.,TRBV2,.,CASSYLTEAFF,TGTGCCAGCTCCTACCTCACTGAAGCTTTCTTT
TRBJ2-6,.,TRBV3-1/TRBV3-2,once,CASSSRRGANVLTF,TGTGCCAGCAGCTCCCGACGAGGGGCCAACGTCCTGACTTTC
TRBJ2-5,.,TRBV28,.,CASSFAADQETQYF,TGTGCCAGCAGTTTCGCAGCGGACCAAGAGACCCAGTACTTC
TRBJ2-7,.,TRBV19,.,CASRPTPGGGYEQYF,TGTGCCAGTAGACCTACCCCCGGAGGGGGCTACGAGCAGTACTTC
TRBJ1-2,.,TRBV10-1,.,CASRGRANNYGYTF,TGCGCCAGTAGAGGACGAGCTAATAACTATGGCTACACCTTC
TRBJ2-7,TRBD2,TRBV9,.,CASSPSGGTAYEQYF,TGTGCCAGCAGCCCTAGCGGGGGAACCGCCTACGAGCAGTACTTC
TRBJ1-2,TRBD1,TRBV2,.,CASSPGTGYGYTF,TGTGCCAGCAGTCCCGGGACAGGTTATGGCTACACCTTC
TRBJ1-5,.,TRBV5-3,.,CARRMIARQHF,TGTGCCAGAAGGATGATTGCCCGTCAGCATTTT
TRBJ1-1,.,TRBV7-2,.,CASSWRGVPEAFF,TGTGCCAGCAGCTGGAGGGGGGTGCCTGAAGCTTTCTTT
TRBJ2-7,.,TRBV30,.,CAWSISAWGEQYF,TGTGCCTGGAGTATCAGCGCCTGGGGCGAGCAGTACTTC
TRBJ1-4,.,TRBV5-1,.,CASSSGGRPGANEKLFF,TGCGCCAGCAGCTCTGGGGGGCGGCCTGGGGCTAATGAAAAACTGTTTTTT
TRBJ2-3,TRBD2,TRBV9,.,CASSVEGEGTDTQYF,TGTGCCAGCAGCGTGGAAGGGGAGGGAACAGATACGCAGTATTTT
TRBJ2-7,.,TRBV7-2,.,CASSLFYEQYF,TGTGCCAGCAGCTTATTCTACGAGCAGTACTTC
TRBJ1-2,.,TRBV2,.,CASSPGAYGYTF,TGTGCCAGCAGTCCAGGTGCCTATGGCTACACCTTC
TRBJ2-4,TRBD1,TRBV7-9,once,CAIDRGAKNIQYF,TGTGCCATTGACAGGGGGGCCAAAAACATTCAGTACTTC
TRBJ2-7,TRBD1,TRBV3-1/TRBV3-2,.,CASSQEGQGFNEQYF,TGTGCCAGCAGCCAAGAAGGACAGGGGTTCAACGAGCAGTACTTC
TRBJ1-5,.,TRBV19,.,CASMYRANSNQPQHF,TGTGCCAGTATGTACAGGGCAAATAGCAATCAGCCCCAGCATTTT